A single sample gave rise to the 22 T cell receptor beta chains below, sequenced in a study of early T cells in non-severe SARS-CoV-2 infection (dated by TCRdb to the early 2020s). Library creation used 5' RACE. This sample was sequenced with a NextSeq 500. The public reads were reanalyzed by TCRdb: fastp trimming at Q25, MiXCR alignment, in-frame beta chains only. Each record represents a unique CDR3 protein, reported with the most common genes and DNA among its rows. Present in this sample are 60,000 to 90,000 distinct CDR3 sequences, around 16% of which were seen just once. Clones ranked in the top ten supply approximately 2.9% of the sample. Material for sequencing was whole blood. These receptors came from an adult who was a healthcare worker with PCR-confirmed SARS-CoV-2 infection or an uninfected control (not recorded which).

The rearrangement uses TRBV3-1 and TRBJ2-7, with TRBD1 matching over 10 bases. The CDR3 is made up of 14 amino acids. The germline gives CDR1 LGHDT, CDR2 YNNKEL (reference sequence). V dropped 1 base and J dropped 6; count of bases not matched to a gene: 3. CDR3 in amino acids: CASSQGQGAGEQYF. DNA for the CDR3: TGTGCCAGCAGCCAAGGACAGGGGGCAGGCGAGCAGTACTTC.

This clonotype was picked up a small number of times. V is TRBV11-2 and J is TRBJ2-3; 10 bases are shared with TRBD1. The CDR3 extends over 18 amino acids. Germline-derived CDR1 and CDR2 are SGHAT and FQNNGV. V was clipped by 3 bases and J by 3 bases; unmatched bases: 12. CDR3 DNA: TGTGCCAGCAGCTTGGTGACAGGGGGCAGGACGAGGACAGATACGCAGTATTTT. This sequence encodes CASSLVTGGRTRTDTQYF.

The CDR3 spells CSAVEGAAKNIQYF. Here the CDR3 DNA reads TGCAGTGCTGTTGAGGGGGCAGCCAAAAACATTCAGTACTTC. This chain joins TRBV20-1 and TRBJ2-4, with 7 positions matching TRBD1. Germline V gene data show CDR1 as DFQATT and CDR2 as SNEGSKA (reference sequence). CDR3 size: 14 residues. With V trimmed by 5 bases and J by 0 bases, 4 bases remained unmatched.

The J gene is TRBJ1-1, the V gene TRBV12-3 or TRBV12-4; D uncertain. The CDR3 is 12 residues long. Deletions cut 6 bases from V and 2 bases from J, with 7 bases between. The CDR3 DNA reads as TGTGCCAGCAGCCCACTCAACACTGAAGCTTTCTTT. It yields the protein CASSPLNTEAFF.

This clonotype was found many times. This chain joins TRBV7-9 and TRBJ2-2; D is ambiguous. The CDR3 sequence is 14 residues long. CDR1 SEHNR and CDR2 FQNEAQ come from the germline V gene (reference sequence). V lost 4 bases and J 2 bases, leaving 8 bases between the germline ends. In nucleotides, the CDR3 is TGTGCCAGCAGCTCCTCCCGAAACACCGGGGAGCTGTTTTTT. It translates to CASSSSRNTGELFF.

This clonotype was observed a few times. V is TRBV6-6 and J is TRBJ2-7; unclear D gene. This CDR3 comprises 12 residues. V gave up 2 bases and J gave up 4 bases, with 6 bases separating them. Germline loops: CDR1 MNHNY, CDR2 SVGAGI (reference sequence). In DNA, the CDR3 is TGTGCCAGCAGTTACGTTTCTTACGAGCAGTACTTC. It translates to CASSYVSYEQYF.

The genes are TRBV6-6 and TRBJ1-2; the D gene is possibly TRBD1 (5 bases). V lost 9 bases, J lost 5 bases, and 13 bases lay in between. This CDR3 spans 12 amino acids. In germline, CDR1 is MNHNY, CDR2 SVGAGI (reference sequence). The CDR3 DNA reads TGTGCCAGTACCCTACGGGGGTATGGCTACACCTTC. This codes for CASTLRGYGYTF.

This sequence joins TRBV5-7 and TRBJ2-7; D unresolved. TRBV5-7 is an open reading frame, and its role is uncertain. V was clipped by 5 bases and J by 5 bases, with 17 bases between them. This CDR3 has 14 residues. Here the CDR3 reads CASSRRVIVHEQYF. The CDR3 nucleotides are TGTGCCAGCAGTCGGAGAGTGATAGTCCACGAGCAGTACTTC.

V and J are TRBV25-1 and TRBJ2-3; D not certain. Germline V gene data show CDR1 as MGHDK and CDR2 as SYGVNS. The V and J ends lost 5 bases and 2 bases respectively, with 11 bases between them. The CDR3 totals 14 residues. CDR3 loop: CASSLGATTDTQYF. In DNA form, the CDR3 reads TGTGCCAGCAGTTTAGGCGCCACCACAGATACGCAGTATTTT.

In its sample, this clonotype was seen a few times. The CDR3 DNA is TGCGTCCAGCTAGCGGGGGACAATGAGCAGTTCTTC. It encodes CVQLAGDNEQFF. The chain combines TRBV20-1 with TRBJ2-1; 10 bases are a match to TRBD2. Germline CDR1 reads DFQATT; CDR2 reads SNEGSKA (reference sequence). The CDR3 totals 12 residues.

This chain connects TRBV6-5 to TRBJ2-5; 11 nucleotides line up with TRBD1. The CDR3 loop spans 15 amino acids. V lost 6 bases to trimming and J lost 5 bases; unmatched junction nucleotides: 8. Germline CDR1 reads MNHEY; CDR2 reads SVGAGI. CDR3 DNA: TGTGCCAGCAGGGCCTGGACAGGGGGCGGGGAGACCCAGTACTTC. Translated: CASRAWTGGGETQYF.

The chain recombines TRBV9 with TRBJ2-1, with D uncertain. The length of the CDR3 is 13 residues. In germline, CDR1 is SGDLS, CDR2 YYNGEE. V dropped 4 bases and J dropped 6 bases, with 11 bases sitting between them. The CDR3 bases are TGTGCCAGCAGCCTTGGACCGAGCAATGAGCAGTTCTTC. Translation: CASSLGPSNEQFF. The variable domain in full, with the rest retrieved from reference TRBV9 and TRBJ2-1, is DSGVTQTPKHLITATGQRVTLRCSPRSGDLSVYWYQQSLDQGLQFLIQYYNGEERAKGNILERFSAQQFPDLHSELNLSSLELGDSALYFCASSLGPSNEQFFGPGTRLTVL.

The sample holds a few counts of this clonotype. The rearrangement uses TRBV12-3 or TRBV12-4 and TRBJ2-3, with D unclear. The germline V and J ends were trimmed by 3 bases and 4 bases, with 5 bases remaining between them. The CDR3 is made up of 12 amino acids. The CDR3: CASSLIPDTQYF. The CDR3 DNA reads as TGTGCCAGCAGTTTGATCCCAGATACGCAGTATTTT.

J is TRBJ2-1 and V is TRBV29-1; 8 nucleotides align to TRBD1. The germline V gene has CDR1 SQVTM and CDR2 ANQGSEA. The CDR3 is 12 amino acids. With 7 bases clipped from V and 8 bases from J, the junction kept 7 bases outside the gene matches. The CDR3 DNA reads TGCAGCGCCCGTCCACAGGGGGATGAGCAGTTCTTC. It codes for CSARPQGDEQFF.

In its sample, this clonotype was seen a few times. The genes are TRBV12-3 or TRBV12-4 and TRBJ1-6; possible D gene TRBD1, 5 bases. This CDR3 has 14 residues. Between the trimmed V and J ends, which lost 4 bases and 4 bases, there was a span of 8 bases. CDR3 protein: CASSWDRYNSPLHF. CDR3 bases: TGTGCCAGCAGTTGGGACCGGTATAATTCACCCCTCCACTTT.

V and J are TRBV6-5 and TRBJ1-6; 7 nucleotides match TRBD1. Germline V CDR1 and CDR2: MNHEY, SVGAGI. The CDR3 spans 17 residues. V was clipped by 7 bases and J by 6 bases; unmatched bases: 15. CDR3 sequence (DNA): TGTGCCAGCACCCGACAGGGCGACCACTGGGGTAATTCACCCCTCCACTTT. It encodes CASTRQGDHWGNSPLHF.

The J gene is TRBJ1-1, the V gene TRBV27, with a tentative D call TRBD1 (5 bases). The germline gives CDR1 MNHEY, CDR2 SMNVEV (reference sequence). The CDR3 extends over 16 amino acids. Trimming took 1 base from V and 1 from J, leaving 13 bases between them. CDR3 sequence (DNA): TGTGCCAGCAGTTTATGGGTGCGTGGACAGAACACTGAAGCTTTCTTT. This gives the protein CASSLWVRGQNTEAFF.

This clonotype appeared a few times. The chain is built from TRBV12-3 or TRBV12-4 and TRBJ2-2; D ambiguous. V lost 3 bases and J lost 4, with 9 bases in between. The CDR3 loop spans 14 amino acids. CDR3 sequence reads: CASSFKRLTGELFF. The CDR3 bases are TGTGCCAGCAGTTTTAAAAGGCTCACCGGGGAGCTGTTTTTT.

This clonotype was detected only a few times. V and J are TRBV7-9 and TRBJ2-7; tentatively, D is TRBD1 (6 bases). V shed 5 bases and J shed 3 bases, with 8 bases lying between them. Germline V CDR1 and CDR2: SEHNR, FQNEAQ (reference sequence). The CDR3 runs to 12 residues. The CDR3 DNA reads TGTGCCAGCAGCGTGGACAGCTACGAGCAGTACTTC. The encoded protein is CASSVDSYEQYF.

This clonotype was seen a few times. The chain uses TRBV7-2 and TRBJ2-5; D is ambiguous. V was shortened by 0 bases and J by 2 bases, with 10 bases between the two germline ends. Germline V gives CDR1 SGHTA, CDR2 FQGNSA. The CDR3 contains 15 residues. The DNA for the CDR3 is TGTGCCAGCAGCTTAGCACCAAACACGCAAGAGACCCAGTACTTC. This encodes CASSLAPNTQETQYF. Full variable domain (remainder filled in from reference TRBV7-2 and TRBJ2-5): GAGVSQSPSNKVTEKGKDVELRCDPISGHTALYWYRQSLGQGLEFLIYFQGNSAPDKSGLPSDRFSAERTGGSVSTLTIQRTQQEDSAVYLCASSLAPNTQETQYFGPGTRLLVL.

In its sample, this clonotype was seen many times. The chain recombines TRBV11-3 with TRBJ2-7; 7 bases are a match to TRBD2. Germline lookup yields CDR1 SGHNT and CDR2 YENEEA. The CDR3 loop spans 14 amino acids. Trimming cost V 5 bases and J 7 bases; bases outside gene matches: 11. The CDR3 sequence is CASSLGSGGEEQYF. The DNA of the CDR3 is TGTGCCAGCAGCCTGGGGTCGGGGGGAGAGGAGCAGTACTTC.

The chain uses TRBV28 and TRBJ2-3; 9 positions match TRBD2. From germline, CDR1 is MDHEN and CDR2 SYDVKM. Trimming took 8 bases from V and 2 from J; bases not matched to a gene: 17. The CDR3 runs 18 residues. The CDR3 spells CASPGERGAPGITDTQYF. The CDR3 DNA reads as TGTGCCAGCCCCGGTGAGCGGGGGGCCCCAGGGATCACAGATACGCAGTATTTT.